The 5 T cell receptor beta chains below were found in one sample sequenced in a study of OX40 agonist ivuxolimab in advanced cancers. Assay: immunoSEQ multiplex PCR; the TCRdb copy retains only in-frame clones and omits some. The table records 60,000 to 80,000 clones, roughly 78% of them present only once. This specimen was CD4+ or CD8+ T cells sorted from blood, taken in a trial of the OX40 agonist ivuxolimab. All receptors come from an adult with an advanced solid tumor such as melanoma, head and neck, liver or kidney cancer.

V is TRBV5-1 and J is TRBJ2-1; TRBD2 agrees at 11 bases. This CDR3 contains 15 residues. Germline lookup yields CDR1 SGHRS and CDR2 YFSETQ. With V trimmed by 4 bases and J by 8 bases, 8 bases remained unmatched. As DNA, the CDR3 is TGCGCCAGCAGCCCCTTAGCGGGAGGGCCCTATGAGCAGTTCTTC. Amino acid sequence: CASSPLAGGPYEQFF.

The chain employs TRBV10-3 and TRBJ2-3, with 13 bases fitting TRBD2. J gave up 1 base and V 6 bases, and 10 bases lay outside the gene matches. CDR1 and CDR2 from the germline V gene are ENHRY and SYGVKD. The CDR3 totals 18 residues. The CDR3 loop reads CAIRPTSGGPGGTDTQYF. Here the CDR3 DNA reads TGTGCCATCAGACCGACTAGCGGGGGGCCCGGAGGCACAGATACGCAGTATTTT.

The chain links TRBV25-1 to TRBJ2-1; D is ambiguous. Trimming stripped 2 bases from V and 9 bases from J, with 11 bases between. The V gene's germline CDR1 is MGHDK and CDR2 SYGVNS. CDR3 length equals 13 residues. CDR3 sequence: CASSERAAAEQFF. The CDR3 nucleotides are TGTGCCAGCAGTGAAAGAGCCGCGGCTGAGCAGTTCTTC.

The chain has TRBV6-6 and TRBJ2-3; a weak D match, TRBD2 (6 bases). The V end lost 5 bases, the J end lost 1 base, and 16 bases lay between the germline ends. This CDR3 spans 16 amino acids. Germline V gives CDR1 MNHNY, CDR2 SVGAGI (reference sequence). This CDR3 is CASSPGDRLGTDTQYF. In nucleotides, the CDR3 is TGTGCCAGCAGTCCGGGGGACCGTCTGGGCACAGATACGCAGTATTTT.

The V call is TRBV11-3, the J call TRBJ2-3; 7 nucleotides match TRBD2. Trimming removed 1 base from V and 0 bases from J; junction bases left unmatched: 1. Per the germline V gene, CDR1 is SGHNT and CDR2 is YENEEA. The CDR3 is 15 residues long. The CDR3 nucleotides read TGTGCCAGCAGCTTAGGCGGGGGTAGCACAGATACGCAGTATTTT. It specifies CASSLGGGSTDTQYF. The full variable domain, rest sourced from reference TRBV11-3 and TRBJ2-3, is EAGVVQSPRYKIIEKKQPVAFWCNPISGHNTLYWYLQNLGQGPELLIRYENEEAVDDSQLPKDRFSAERLKGVDSTLKIQPAELGDSAVYLCASSLGGGSTDTQYFGPGTRLTVL.